Given below is one T cell receptor beta chain in context. The antigen remains undetermined. The CDR3 is made up of 13 amino acids. The V segment lost 4 bases and the J segment 2 bases; nucleotides outside the gene matches: 1. CDR1 and CDR2 from the germline V gene are SGHRS and YFSETQ. These patients, aged 18 to 65, had recently diagnosed hyperthyroidism lasting under 2 months. This record comes from a study of T cells in Graves' hyperthyroidism and ophthalmopathy. Study-wide findings and caveats: Ophthalmopathy was predicted by the model a median of about 6.7 months ahead of onset.

TCR beta CDR3 region amplification was performed from RNA transcripts. With the HTBI primer set, the TCR CDR3 went through a first round of RT-PCR. TCRdb itself ran the multiplex PCR reads through MiXCR, one entry per CDR3 protein. The sample lists some 270,000 distinct CDR3 sequences; roughly an eighth were seen once. The gene calls are TRBV5-1 and TRBJ2-7; TRBD2 matches at 9 bases. The sequenced sample was blood. The origin of this receptor is a woman aged 40-49 years with Graves' hyperthyroidism. CDR3 region: CASSAGGAYEQYF. The CDR3 nucleotides read TGCGCCAGCAGCGCGGGGGGGGCCTACGAGCAGTACTTC.